This T cell receptor (beta chain) emerged from a study of cytomegalovirus exposure and HLA in healthy donors. Whole-study results and caveats: What was likely a sequencing artifact was a cluster of highly shared sequence variants.

The PCR had 60 Vbeta and 13 Jbeta primers. Measured with immunoSEQ multiplex PCR; TCRdb has only the in-frame clones, and not every one. This sample contains roughly 74,000 clones. This CDR3 has 11 amino acids. Germline-derived CDR1 and CDR2 are KGHSH and LQKENI. V shed 3 bases and J shed 13 bases, with 12 bases lying between them. Concerning this clone itself: Antigen unknown.

The source of this sequence is a female donor in good health and CMV-seropositive. Input material: PBMCs. The rearrangement links TRBV18 to TRBJ1-2, with D tentatively TRBD1 (5 bases). CDR3 coding DNA: TGTGCCAGCTCACCGTACAGGATCTGCACCTTC. This sequence encodes CASSPYRICTF.